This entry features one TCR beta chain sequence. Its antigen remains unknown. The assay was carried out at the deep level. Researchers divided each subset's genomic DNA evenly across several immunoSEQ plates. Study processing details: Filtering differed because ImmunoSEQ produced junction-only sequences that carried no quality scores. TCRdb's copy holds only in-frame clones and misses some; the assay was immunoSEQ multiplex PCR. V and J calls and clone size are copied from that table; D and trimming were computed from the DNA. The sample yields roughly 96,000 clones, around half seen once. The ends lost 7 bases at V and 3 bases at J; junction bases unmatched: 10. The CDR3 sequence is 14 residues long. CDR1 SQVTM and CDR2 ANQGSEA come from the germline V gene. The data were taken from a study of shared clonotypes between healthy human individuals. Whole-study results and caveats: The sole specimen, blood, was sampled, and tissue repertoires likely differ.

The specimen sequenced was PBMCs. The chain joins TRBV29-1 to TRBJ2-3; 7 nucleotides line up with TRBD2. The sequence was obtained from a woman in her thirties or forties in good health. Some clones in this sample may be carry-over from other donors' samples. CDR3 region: CSAHGRVGTDTQYF. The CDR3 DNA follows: TGCAGCGCCCATGGGAGGGTTGGGACAGATACGCAGTATTTT.